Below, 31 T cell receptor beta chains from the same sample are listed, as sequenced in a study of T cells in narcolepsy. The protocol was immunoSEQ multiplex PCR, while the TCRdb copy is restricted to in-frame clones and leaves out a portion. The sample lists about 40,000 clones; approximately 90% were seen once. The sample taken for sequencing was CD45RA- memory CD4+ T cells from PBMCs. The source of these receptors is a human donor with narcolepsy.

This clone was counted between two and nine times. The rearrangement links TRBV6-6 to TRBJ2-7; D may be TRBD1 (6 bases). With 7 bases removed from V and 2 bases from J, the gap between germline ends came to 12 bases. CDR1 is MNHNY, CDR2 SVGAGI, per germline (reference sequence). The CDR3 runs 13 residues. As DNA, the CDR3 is TGTGCCAGCACCGCCGGGGACACCTACGAGCAGTACTTC. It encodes CASTAGDTYEQYF.

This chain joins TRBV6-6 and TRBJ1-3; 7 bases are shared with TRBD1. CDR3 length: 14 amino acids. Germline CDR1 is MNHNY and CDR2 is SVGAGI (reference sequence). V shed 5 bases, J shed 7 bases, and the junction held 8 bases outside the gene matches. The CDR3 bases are TGTGCCAGCAGTCAGGGGGGTTTGTTGAACACCATATATTTT. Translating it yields CASSQGGLLNTIYF.

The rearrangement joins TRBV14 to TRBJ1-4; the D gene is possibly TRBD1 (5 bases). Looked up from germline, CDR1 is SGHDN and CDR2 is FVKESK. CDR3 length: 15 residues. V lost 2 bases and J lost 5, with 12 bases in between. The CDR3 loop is CASSQRGVGNEKLFF. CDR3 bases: TGTGCCAGCAGCCAAAGGGGCGTTGGGAATGAAAAACTGTTTTTT.

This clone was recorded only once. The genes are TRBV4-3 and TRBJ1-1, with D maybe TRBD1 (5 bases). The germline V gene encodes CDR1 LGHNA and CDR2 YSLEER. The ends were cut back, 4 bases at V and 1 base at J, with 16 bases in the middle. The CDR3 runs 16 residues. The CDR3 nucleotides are TGCGCCAGCAGCCTTAAAGGCGGGGGTCAGAACACTGAAGCTTTCTTT. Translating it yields CASSLKGGGQNTEAFF.

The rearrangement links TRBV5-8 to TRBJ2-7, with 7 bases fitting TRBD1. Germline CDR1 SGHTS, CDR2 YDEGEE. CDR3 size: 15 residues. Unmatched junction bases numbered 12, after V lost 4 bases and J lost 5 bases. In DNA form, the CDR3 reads TGTGCCAGCAGCGAACCCGGCAGGGGGTCGAACGAGCAGTACTTC. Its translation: CASSEPGRGSNEQYF.

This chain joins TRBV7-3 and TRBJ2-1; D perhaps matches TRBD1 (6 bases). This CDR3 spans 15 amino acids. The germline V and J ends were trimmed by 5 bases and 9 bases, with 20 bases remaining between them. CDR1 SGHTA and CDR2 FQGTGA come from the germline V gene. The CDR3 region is CASSPRQVSYAEQFF. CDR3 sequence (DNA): TGTGCCAGCAGCCCACGACAGGTTAGTTACGCTGAGCAGTTCTTC. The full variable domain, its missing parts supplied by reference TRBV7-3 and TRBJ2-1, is GAGVSQTPSNKVTEKGKYVELRCDPISGHTALYWYRQSLGQGPEFLIYFQGTGAADDSGLPNDRFFAVRPEGSVSTLKIQRTERGDSAVYLCASSPRQVSYAEQFFGPGTRLTVL.

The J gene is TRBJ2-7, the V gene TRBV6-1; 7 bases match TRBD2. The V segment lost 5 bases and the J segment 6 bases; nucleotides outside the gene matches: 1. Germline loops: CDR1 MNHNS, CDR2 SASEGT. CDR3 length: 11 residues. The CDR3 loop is CASSSGGEQYF. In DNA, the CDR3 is TGTGCCAGCAGTTCGGGGGGCGAGCAGTACTTC.

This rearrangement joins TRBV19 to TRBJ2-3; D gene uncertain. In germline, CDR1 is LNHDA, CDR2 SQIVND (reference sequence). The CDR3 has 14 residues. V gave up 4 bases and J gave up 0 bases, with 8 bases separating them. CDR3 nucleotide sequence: TGTGCCAGTAGTACCCAAAGTAGCACAGATACGCAGTATTTT. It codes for CASSTQSSTDTQYF.

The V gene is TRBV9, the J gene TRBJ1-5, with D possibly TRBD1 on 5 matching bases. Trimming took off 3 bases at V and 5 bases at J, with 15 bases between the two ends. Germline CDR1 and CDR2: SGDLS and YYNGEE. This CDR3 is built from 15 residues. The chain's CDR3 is CASSAQGKGDQPQHF. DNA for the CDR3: TGTGCCAGCAGCGCGCAGGGTAAAGGGGATCAGCCCCAGCATTTT. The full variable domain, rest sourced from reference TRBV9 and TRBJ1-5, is DSGVTQTPKHLITATGQRVTLRCSPRSGDLSVYWYQQSLDQGLQFLIQYYNGEERAKGNILERFSAQQFPDLHSELNLSSLELGDSALYFCASSAQGKGDQPQHFGDGTRLSIL.

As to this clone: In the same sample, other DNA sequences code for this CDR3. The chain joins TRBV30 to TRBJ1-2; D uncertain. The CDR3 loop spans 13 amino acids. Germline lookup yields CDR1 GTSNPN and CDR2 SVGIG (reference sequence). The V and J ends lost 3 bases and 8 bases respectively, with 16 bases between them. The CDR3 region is CAWSRGPRRGYTF. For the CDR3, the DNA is TGTGCCTGGAGCCGAGGGCCGCGGCGGGGCTACACCTTC.

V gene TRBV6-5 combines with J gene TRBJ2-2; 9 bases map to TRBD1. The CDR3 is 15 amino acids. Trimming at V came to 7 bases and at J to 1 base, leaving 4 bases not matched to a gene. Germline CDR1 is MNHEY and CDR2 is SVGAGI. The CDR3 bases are TGTGCCAGCACCCGACAGGGGGGGAACACCGGGGAGCTGTTTTTT. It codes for CASTRQGGNTGELFF.

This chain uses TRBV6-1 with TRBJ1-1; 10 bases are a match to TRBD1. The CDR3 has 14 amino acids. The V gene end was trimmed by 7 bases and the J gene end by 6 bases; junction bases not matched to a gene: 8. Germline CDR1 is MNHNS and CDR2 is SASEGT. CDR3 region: CASTWTGGVSEAFF. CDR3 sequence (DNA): TGTGCCAGCACTTGGACAGGGGGGGTTTCTGAAGCTTTCTTT.

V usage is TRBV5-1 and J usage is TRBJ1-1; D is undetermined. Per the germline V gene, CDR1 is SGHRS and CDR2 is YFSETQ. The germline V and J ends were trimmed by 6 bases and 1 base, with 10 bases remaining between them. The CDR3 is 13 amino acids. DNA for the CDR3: TGCGCCAGCACCGGAGAGGGGAACACTGAAGCTTTCTTT. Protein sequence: CASTGEGNTEAFF.

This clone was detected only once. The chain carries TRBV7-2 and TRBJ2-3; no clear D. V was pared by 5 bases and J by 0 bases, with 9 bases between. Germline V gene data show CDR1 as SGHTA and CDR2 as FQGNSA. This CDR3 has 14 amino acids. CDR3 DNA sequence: TGTGCCAGCAGCCCCCGGCTTAGCACAGATACGCAGTATTTT. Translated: CASSPRLSTDTQYF.

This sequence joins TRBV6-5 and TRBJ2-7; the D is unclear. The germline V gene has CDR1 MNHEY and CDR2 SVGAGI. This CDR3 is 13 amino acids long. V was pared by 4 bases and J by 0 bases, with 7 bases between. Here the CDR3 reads CASSFKSSYEQYF. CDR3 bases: TGTGCCAGCAGTTTTAAGAGCTCCTACGAGCAGTACTTC.

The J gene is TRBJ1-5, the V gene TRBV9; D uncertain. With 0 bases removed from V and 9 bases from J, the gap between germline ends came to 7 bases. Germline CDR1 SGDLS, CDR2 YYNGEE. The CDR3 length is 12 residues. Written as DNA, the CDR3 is TGTGCCAGCAGCGTAGGGGTCGGGCCCCAGCATTTT. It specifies CASSVGVGPQHF.

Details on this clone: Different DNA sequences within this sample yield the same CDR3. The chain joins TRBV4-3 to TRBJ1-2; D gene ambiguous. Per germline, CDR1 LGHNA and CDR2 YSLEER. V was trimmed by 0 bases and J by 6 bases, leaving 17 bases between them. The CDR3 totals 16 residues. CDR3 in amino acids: CASSQDLLVAGNGYTF. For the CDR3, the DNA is TGCGCCAGCAGCCAAGATTTATTGGTCGCGGGAAATGGCTACACCTTC.

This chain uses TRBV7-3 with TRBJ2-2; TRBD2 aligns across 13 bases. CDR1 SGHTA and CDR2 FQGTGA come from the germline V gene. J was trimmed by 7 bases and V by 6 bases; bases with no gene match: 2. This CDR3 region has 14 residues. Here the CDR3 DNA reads TGTGCCAGCAGAGGACTAGCGGGAGTCGGGGAGCTGTTTTTT. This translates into CASRGLAGVGELFF.

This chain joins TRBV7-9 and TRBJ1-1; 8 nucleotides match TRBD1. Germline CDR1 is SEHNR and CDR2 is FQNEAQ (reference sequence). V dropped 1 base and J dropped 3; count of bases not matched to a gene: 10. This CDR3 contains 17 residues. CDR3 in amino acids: CASSLVGGQGGYTEAFF. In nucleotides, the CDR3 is TGTGCCAGCAGCTTAGTGGGAGGACAGGGAGGGTACACTGAAGCTTTCTTT.

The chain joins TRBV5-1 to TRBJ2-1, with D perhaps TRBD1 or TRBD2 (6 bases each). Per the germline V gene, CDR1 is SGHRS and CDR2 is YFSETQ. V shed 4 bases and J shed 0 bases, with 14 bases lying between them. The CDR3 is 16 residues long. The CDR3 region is CASSPGGGSSYNEQFF. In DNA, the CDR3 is TGCGCCAGCAGCCCCGGAGGGGGGAGCTCCTACAATGAGCAGTTCTTC.

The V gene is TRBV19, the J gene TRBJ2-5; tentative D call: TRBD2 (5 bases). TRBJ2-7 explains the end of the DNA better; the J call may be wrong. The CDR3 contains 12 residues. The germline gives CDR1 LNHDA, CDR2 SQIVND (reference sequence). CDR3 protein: CASSTGLYEQYF. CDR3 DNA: TGTGCCAGTAGTACGGGGTTATACGAGCAGTACTTC.

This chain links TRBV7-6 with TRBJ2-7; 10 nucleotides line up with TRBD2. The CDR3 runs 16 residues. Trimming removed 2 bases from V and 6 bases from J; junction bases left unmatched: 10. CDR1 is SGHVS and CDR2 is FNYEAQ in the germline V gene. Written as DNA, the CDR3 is TGTGCCAGCAGCTTAAGGGGGGGGGCTAGCGGGAGCGAGCAGTACTTC. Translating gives CASSLRGGASGSEQYF.

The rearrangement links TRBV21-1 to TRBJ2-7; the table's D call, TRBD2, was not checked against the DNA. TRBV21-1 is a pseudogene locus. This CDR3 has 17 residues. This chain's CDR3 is CASSRLTSGRFGYEQYF. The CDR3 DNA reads TGTGCCAGCAGCCGCCTAACTAGCGGGAGGTTTGGATACGAGCAGTACTTC.

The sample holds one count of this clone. In DNA form, the CDR3 reads TGTGCCAGCAGTAGCAAGGGTGGGAACACCGGGGAGCTGTTTTTT. Protein sequence: CASSSKGGNTGELFF. The chain recombines TRBV27 with TRBJ2-2, with unresolved D. From germline, CDR1 is MNHEY and CDR2 SMNVEV (reference sequence). Trimming pared 5 bases from V and 1 base from J, leaving 11 bases between. The length of the CDR3 is 15 residues.

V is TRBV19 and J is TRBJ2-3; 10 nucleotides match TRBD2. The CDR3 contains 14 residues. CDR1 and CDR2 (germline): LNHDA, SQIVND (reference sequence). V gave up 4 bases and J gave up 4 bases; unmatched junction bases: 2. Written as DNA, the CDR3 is TGTGCCAGTAGTAATGGACTAGCGGCAGATACGCAGTATTTT. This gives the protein CASSNGLAADTQYF.

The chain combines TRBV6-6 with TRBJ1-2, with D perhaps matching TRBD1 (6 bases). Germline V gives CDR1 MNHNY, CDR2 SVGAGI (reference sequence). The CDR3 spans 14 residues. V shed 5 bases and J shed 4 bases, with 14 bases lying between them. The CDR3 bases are TGTGCCAGCAGTGATACAGGGTTTATCTATGGCTACACCTTC. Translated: CASSDTGFIYGYTF.

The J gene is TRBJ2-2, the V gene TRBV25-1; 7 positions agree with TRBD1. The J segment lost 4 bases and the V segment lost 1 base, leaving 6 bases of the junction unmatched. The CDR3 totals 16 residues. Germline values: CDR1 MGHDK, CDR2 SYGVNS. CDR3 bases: TGTGCCAGCAGTGAATCGAGAACAGGGGCCACCGGGGAGCTGTTTTTT. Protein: CASSESRTGATGELFF.

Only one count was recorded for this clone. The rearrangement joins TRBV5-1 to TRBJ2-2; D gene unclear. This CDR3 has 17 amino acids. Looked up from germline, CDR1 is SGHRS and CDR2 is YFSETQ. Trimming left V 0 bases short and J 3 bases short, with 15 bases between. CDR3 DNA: TGCGCCAGCAGCTTGGGTCCCGCCGGAACAGACACCGGGGAGCTGTTTTTT. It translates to CASSLGPAGTDTGELFF.

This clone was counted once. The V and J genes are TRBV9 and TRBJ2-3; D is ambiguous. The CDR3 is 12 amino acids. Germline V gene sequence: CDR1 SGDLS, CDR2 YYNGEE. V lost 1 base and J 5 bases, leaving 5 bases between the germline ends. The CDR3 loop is CASSVNGDTQYF. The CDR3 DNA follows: TGTGCCAGCAGCGTAAATGGAGATACGCAGTATTTT.

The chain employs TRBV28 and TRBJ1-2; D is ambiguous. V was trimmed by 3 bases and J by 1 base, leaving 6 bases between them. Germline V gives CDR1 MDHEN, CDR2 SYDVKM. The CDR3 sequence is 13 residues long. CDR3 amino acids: CASSLKGNYGYTF. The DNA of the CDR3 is TGTGCCAGCAGTTTGAAGGGTAACTATGGCTACACCTTC.

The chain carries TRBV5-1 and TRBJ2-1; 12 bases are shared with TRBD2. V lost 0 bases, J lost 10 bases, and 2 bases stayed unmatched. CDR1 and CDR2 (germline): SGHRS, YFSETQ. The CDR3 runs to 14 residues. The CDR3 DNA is TGCGCCAGCAGCTTGGACCTAGCGGGAGGGGAGCAGTTCTTC. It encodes CASSLDLAGGEQFF.